The rows below give T cell receptor beta chains drawn from one sample of a study of T-cell memory formation after mild COVID-19. MiXCR, run by TCRdb on the 5' RACE reads, gives a single entry per CDR3 protein. The sample records 150,000 to 200,000 distinct CDR3 sequences, around a tenth being singletons. Sequences were obtained from PBMCs or a T cell subset sorted from them (not recorded which). All receptors derive from a man aged 18-30 years who had mild COVID-19 (a few samples of this study predate the infection). Cell type and time point are not known. Each CDR3 is given with its conserved first and last residue. Fields, in order: J gene, V gene, D gene, CDR3 length, clone size, CDR3 protein, CDR3 DNA. The D gene is left open where the match is weak. The size entry is marked missing in some rows and otherwise reads once, few, many or a size class.

j_call: TRBJ2-2; v_call: TRBV2; d_call: TRBD1; cdr3_length: 15; clone_size: many; cdr3_aa: CASKRDREITGELFF; cdr3_nt: TGTGCCAGCAAACGGGACAGGGAAATCACCGGGGAGCTGTTTTTT
j_call: TRBJ2-2; v_call: TRBV29-1; d_call: .; cdr3_length: 14; clone_size: few; cdr3_aa: CSVAGRGFTGELFF; cdr3_nt: TGCAGCGTTGCGGGGCGGGGATTCACCGGGGAGCTGTTTTTT
j_call: TRBJ2-1; v_call: TRBV7-2; d_call: .; cdr3_length: 15; clone_size: .; cdr3_aa: CASSSGTSDYNEQFF; cdr3_nt: TGTGCCAGCAGCTCCGGGACTTCCGATTACAATGAGCAGTTCTTC
j_call: TRBJ1-3; v_call: TRBV12-3/TRBV12-4; d_call: .; cdr3_length: 17; clone_size: few; cdr3_aa: CASSLRLGDISLNTIYF; cdr3_nt: TGTGCCAGCAGTTTACGGTTGGGGGACATTTCCTTAAACACCATATATTTT
j_call: TRBJ2-3; v_call: TRBV20-1; d_call: .; cdr3_length: 15; clone_size: .; cdr3_aa: CSARGLFVRRDTQYF; cdr3_nt: TGCAGTGCTAGGGGCCTTTTTGTAAGAAGGGATACGCAGTATTTT
j_call: TRBJ2-3; v_call: TRBV9; d_call: .; cdr3_length: 14; clone_size: few; cdr3_aa: CASSAQTVTDTQYF; cdr3_nt: TGTGCCAGCAGCGCCCAGACGGTCACAGATACGCAGTATTTT
j_call: TRBJ1-5; v_call: TRBV20-1; d_call: .; cdr3_length: 12; clone_size: few; cdr3_aa: CSASPIHHHQHF; cdr3_nt: TGCAGTGCTAGTCCGATTCACCATCACCAGCATTTT
j_call: TRBJ2-2; v_call: TRBV7-9; d_call: .; cdr3_length: 23; clone_size: few; cdr3_aa: CASSVSGTGRTGRGPTLTGELFF; cdr3_nt: TGTGCCAGCAGCGTCTCCGGGACAGGACGTACAGGGAGGGGGCCCACCCTCACCGGGGAGCTGTTTTTT
j_call: TRBJ1-1; v_call: TRBV21-1; d_call: .; cdr3_length: 15; clone_size: few; cdr3_aa: CASSRKIQGGTEAFF; cdr3_nt: TGTGCCAGCAGCAGGAAAATACAGGGGGGGACTGAAGCTTTCTTT
j_call: TRBJ2-3; v_call: TRBV4-1; d_call: TRBD2; cdr3_length: 14; clone_size: .; cdr3_aa: CASTTGGRTDTQYF; cdr3_nt: TGCGCCAGCACCACGGGGGGTCGGACAGATACGCAGTATTTT
j_call: TRBJ1-1; v_call: TRBV12-3/TRBV12-4; d_call: TRBD1; cdr3_length: 14; clone_size: few; cdr3_aa: CASRDRDRGTEAFF; cdr3_nt: TGTGCCAGCAGAGACCGGGACAGGGGAACTGAAGCTTTCTTT
j_call: TRBJ2-3; v_call: TRBV4-3; d_call: .; cdr3_length: 14; clone_size: few; cdr3_aa: CASSQDHRTDTQYF; cdr3_nt: TGCGCCAGCAGCCAAGATCACCGCACAGATACGCAGTATTTT
j_call: TRBJ2-5; v_call: TRBV7-9; d_call: .; cdr3_length: 13; clone_size: .; cdr3_aa: CASMQGSGETQYF; cdr3_nt: TGTGCCAGCATGCAGGGGTCGGGTGAGACCCAGTACTTC
j_call: TRBJ2-5; v_call: TRBV2; d_call: .; cdr3_length: 13; clone_size: few; cdr3_aa: CASSEGVQETQYF; cdr3_nt: TGTGCCAGCAGTGAAGGTGTGCAAGAGACCCAGTACTTC
j_call: TRBJ1-6; v_call: TRBV20-1; d_call: .; cdr3_length: 14; clone_size: .; cdr3_aa: CSVQLTTNNSPLHF; cdr3_nt: TGCAGTGTACAACTGACCACCAATAATTCACCCCTCCACTTT
j_call: TRBJ1-1; v_call: TRBV4-1; d_call: .; cdr3_length: 13; clone_size: .; cdr3_aa: CASSSPQYTEAFF; cdr3_nt: TGCGCCAGCAGCTCCCCACAGTACACTGAAGCTTTCTTT
j_call: TRBJ1-2; v_call: TRBV6-5; d_call: .; cdr3_length: 13; clone_size: .; cdr3_aa: CASSYGGGGGYTF; cdr3_nt: TGTGCCAGCAGTTACGGCGGTGGTGGTGGCTACACCTTC
j_call: TRBJ2-1; v_call: TRBV7-9; d_call: TRBD1; cdr3_length: 15; clone_size: .; cdr3_aa: CASSTTGQGTNEQFF; cdr3_nt: TGTGCCAGCAGCACGACAGGGCAAGGGACCAATGAGCAGTTCTTC
j_call: TRBJ2-3; v_call: TRBV5-1; d_call: TRBD1; cdr3_length: 15; clone_size: many; cdr3_aa: CASSGGQGAGDTQYF; cdr3_nt: TGCGCCAGCAGCGGGGGACAGGGGGCCGGAGATACGCAGTATTTT
j_call: TRBJ2-3; v_call: TRBV6-5; d_call: .; cdr3_length: 15; clone_size: .; cdr3_aa: CASSLSTLGTDTQYF; cdr3_nt: TGTGCCAGCAGCCTTTCGACGCTAGGAACAGATACGCAGTATTTT
j_call: TRBJ2-2; v_call: TRBV9; d_call: .; cdr3_length: 12; clone_size: .; cdr3_aa: CASSEGAGELFF; cdr3_nt: TGTGCCAGCAGCGAGGGGGCCGGGGAGCTGTTTTTT
j_call: TRBJ2-5; v_call: TRBV6-5; d_call: TRBD2; cdr3_length: 13; clone_size: many; cdr3_aa: CASSYSRGETQYF; cdr3_nt: TGTGCCAGCAGTTACTCGCGGGGGGAGACCCAGTACTTC
j_call: TRBJ2-2; v_call: TRBV7-2; d_call: TRBD2; cdr3_length: 15; clone_size: .; cdr3_aa: CASSRTSGYTGELFF; cdr3_nt: TGTGCCAGCAGCCGGACTAGCGGATACACCGGGGAGCTGTTTTTT
j_call: TRBJ1-2; v_call: TRBV5-1; d_call: .; cdr3_length: 14; clone_size: few; cdr3_aa: CASSLGDNNYGYTF; cdr3_nt: TGCGCCAGCAGCTTGGGAGACAATAACTATGGCTACACCTTC
j_call: TRBJ2-5; v_call: TRBV5-6; d_call: .; cdr3_length: 15; clone_size: .; cdr3_aa: CASSFRSTRGETQYF; cdr3_nt: TGTGCCAGCAGCTTCCGGAGCACCCGGGGAGAGACCCAGTACTTC
j_call: TRBJ2-1; v_call: TRBV2; d_call: TRBD2; cdr3_length: 13; clone_size: .; cdr3_aa: CASRLAGGLEQFF; cdr3_nt: TGTGCCAGCAGACTAGCGGGGGGGCTTGAGCAGTTCTTC
j_call: TRBJ1-2; v_call: TRBV6-5; d_call: TRBD1; cdr3_length: 15; clone_size: .; cdr3_aa: CASSRDSIHSYGYTF; cdr3_nt: TGTGCCAGCAGTCGGGACAGCATCCATTCCTATGGCTACACCTTC
j_call: TRBJ2-5; v_call: TRBV20-1; d_call: TRBD2; cdr3_length: 16; clone_size: many; cdr3_aa: CSARDTSGGAAETQYF; cdr3_nt: TGCAGTGCTAGAGATACTAGCGGGGGGGCCGCAGAGACCCAGTACTTC
j_call: TRBJ2-7; v_call: TRBV4-3; d_call: .; cdr3_length: 13; clone_size: few; cdr3_aa: CASSQDRLGEQYF; cdr3_nt: TGCGCCAGCAGCCAAGATCGCCTCGGCGAGCAGTACTTC
j_call: TRBJ2-7; v_call: TRBV7-2; d_call: .; cdr3_length: 13; clone_size: few; cdr3_aa: CASSSDRPYEQYF; cdr3_nt: TGTGCCAGCAGCTCCGACAGACCCTACGAGCAGTACTTC
j_call: TRBJ1-4; v_call: TRBV12-3/TRBV12-4; d_call: .; cdr3_length: 13; clone_size: .; cdr3_aa: CASSVGSVEKLFF; cdr3_nt: TGTGCCAGCAGTGTGGGTTCAGTGGAAAAACTGTTTTTT
j_call: TRBJ2-3; v_call: TRBV18; d_call: .; cdr3_length: 16; clone_size: few; cdr3_aa: CASSPQRVPKPDTQYF; cdr3_nt: TGTGCCAGCTCACCACAACGGGTGCCTAAACCCGATACGCAGTATTTT
j_call: TRBJ2-5; v_call: TRBV4-2; d_call: .; cdr3_length: 15; clone_size: few; cdr3_aa: CASSQDILIPETQYF; cdr3_nt: TGTGCCAGCAGCCAAGATATTCTTATTCCGGAGACCCAGTACTTC
j_call: TRBJ2-1; v_call: TRBV20-1; d_call: TRBD2; cdr3_length: 14; clone_size: few; cdr3_aa: CSARPPGLAGEQFF; cdr3_nt: TGCAGTGCTAGACCCCCTGGACTAGCGGGGGAGCAGTTCTTC
j_call: TRBJ2-3; v_call: TRBV7-9; d_call: TRBD1; cdr3_length: 17; clone_size: few; cdr3_aa: CASSNRGRGAGTDTQYF; cdr3_nt: TGTGCCAGCAGCAACAGGGGGCGAGGGGCGGGCACAGATACGCAGTATTTT
j_call: TRBJ1-6; v_call: TRBV15; d_call: .; cdr3_length: 14; clone_size: .; cdr3_aa: CATATGVYNSPLHF; cdr3_nt: TGTGCCACCGCCACGGGGGTCTATAATTCACCCCTCCACTTT
j_call: TRBJ2-4; v_call: TRBV24-1; d_call: TRBD2; cdr3_length: 16; clone_size: few; cdr3_aa: CATSDPRRGGGNIQYF; cdr3_nt: TGTGCCACCAGTGATCCCCGGCGGGGGGGAGGAAACATTCAGTACTTC
j_call: TRBJ2-7; v_call: TRBV5-1; d_call: TRBD1; cdr3_length: 16; clone_size: few; cdr3_aa: CASSLEGTGGSYEQYF; cdr3_nt: TGCGCCAGCAGCTTGGAGGGGACAGGGGGCTCCTACGAGCAGTACTTC
j_call: TRBJ2-3; v_call: TRBV5-1; d_call: TRBD1; cdr3_length: 14; clone_size: .; cdr3_aa: CASHRGLDTDTQYF; cdr3_nt: TGCGCCAGCCACAGGGGGCTGGACACAGATACGCAGTATTTT
j_call: TRBJ1-5; v_call: TRBV20-1; d_call: .; cdr3_length: 14; clone_size: .; cdr3_aa: CSARHRVGNQPQHF; cdr3_nt: TGCAGTGCCAGACACAGGGTAGGCAATCAGCCCCAGCATTTT
j_call: TRBJ1-4; v_call: TRBV19; d_call: .; cdr3_length: 15; clone_size: few; cdr3_aa: CASSRGGSILGKLFF; cdr3_nt: TGTGCCAGTAGCCGAGGCGGGTCTATCCTGGGAAAACTGTTTTTT
j_call: TRBJ2-7; v_call: TRBV20-1; d_call: .; cdr3_length: 14; clone_size: .; cdr3_aa: CSARGGQGGHEQYF; cdr3_nt: TGCAGTGCTAGAGGTGGGCAGGGCGGACACGAGCAGTACTTC
j_call: TRBJ2-2; v_call: TRBV10-1; d_call: .; cdr3_length: 14; clone_size: .; cdr3_aa: CATSIRGGTGELFF; cdr3_nt: TGCGCCACCTCAATCAGGGGTGGGACCGGGGAGCTGTTTTTT
j_call: TRBJ1-2; v_call: TRBV25-1; d_call: TRBD1; cdr3_length: 14; clone_size: .; cdr3_aa: CASSEGQGINGYTF; cdr3_nt: TGTGCCAGCAGTGAGGGACAGGGGATCAATGGCTACACCTTC
j_call: TRBJ2-1; v_call: TRBV20-1; d_call: .; cdr3_length: 11; clone_size: few; cdr3_aa: CSAGGGGPQFF; cdr3_nt: TGCAGTGCTGGAGGGGGGGGCCCTCAGTTCTTC
j_call: TRBJ2-6; v_call: TRBV25-1; d_call: .; cdr3_length: 15; clone_size: .; cdr3_aa: CASSVGHSGANVLTF; cdr3_nt: TGTGCCAGCAGTGTAGGACACTCTGGGGCCAACGTCCTGACTTTC
j_call: TRBJ1-2; v_call: TRBV5-1; d_call: .; cdr3_length: 14; clone_size: few; cdr3_aa: CASSPLGQSRGYTF; cdr3_nt: TGCGCCAGCAGCCCTCTAGGGCAATCTCGAGGCTACACCTTC
j_call: TRBJ2-3; v_call: TRBV7-2; d_call: .; cdr3_length: 17; clone_size: few; cdr3_aa: CASSLYPSGLSTDTQYF; cdr3_nt: TGTGCCAGCAGCTTATACCCTTCGGGACTCAGCACAGATACGCAGTATTTT
j_call: TRBJ2-3; v_call: TRBV20-1; d_call: .; cdr3_length: 14; clone_size: .; cdr3_aa: CSASSPPGTDTQYF; cdr3_nt: TGCAGTGCCAGCTCCCCCCCTGGCACAGATACGCAGTATTTT
j_call: TRBJ2-1; v_call: TRBV6-5; d_call: .; cdr3_length: 14; clone_size: .; cdr3_aa: CASGRGGGDNEQFF; cdr3_nt: TGTGCCAGCGGCCGTGGGGGTGGAGACAATGAGCAGTTCTTC